This record looks at one T cell receptor beta chain sequence and its context. Assay used: immunoSEQ multiplex PCR; TCRdb lists only in-frame clones, some missing. In the table there are 25,000 to 40,000 clones, around 90% of which are singletons. The data derive from a study of technical replicates of blood from a handful of donors. The J segment lost 4 bases and the V segment lost 10 bases, leaving 12 bases of the junction unmatched. The CDR3 length is 16 residues. In germline, CDR1 is SNHLY, CDR2 FYNNEI. The TCR comes from a human donor in good health. Some clones in this sample may be carry-over from other donors' samples. V usage is TRBV2 and J usage is TRBJ2-1; 11 bases line up with TRBD2. Sequencing used PBMCs. The CDR3 region is CAIHRASGGSYNEQFF. CDR3 nucleotides: TGTGCCATACACAGGGCTAGCGGGGGGAGTTACAATGAGCAGTTCTTC.